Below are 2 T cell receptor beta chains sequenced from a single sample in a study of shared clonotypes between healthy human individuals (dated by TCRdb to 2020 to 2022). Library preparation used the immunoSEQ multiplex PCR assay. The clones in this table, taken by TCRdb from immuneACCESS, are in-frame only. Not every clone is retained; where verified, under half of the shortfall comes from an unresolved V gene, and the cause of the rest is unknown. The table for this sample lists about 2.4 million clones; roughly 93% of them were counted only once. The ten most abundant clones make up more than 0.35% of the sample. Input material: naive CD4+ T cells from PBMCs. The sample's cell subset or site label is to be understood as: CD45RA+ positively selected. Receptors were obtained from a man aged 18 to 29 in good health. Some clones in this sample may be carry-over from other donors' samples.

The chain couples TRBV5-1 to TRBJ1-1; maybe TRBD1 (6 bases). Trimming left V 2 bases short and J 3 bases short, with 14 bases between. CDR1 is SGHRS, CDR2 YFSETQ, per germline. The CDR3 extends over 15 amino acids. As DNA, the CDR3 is TGCGCCAGCAGCTTTAACGGGGGCTTGGACACTGAAGCTTTCTTT. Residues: CASSFNGGLDTEAFF. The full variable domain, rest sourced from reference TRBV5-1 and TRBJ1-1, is KAGVTQTPRYLIKTRGQQVTLSCSPISGHRSVSWYQQTPGQGLQFLFEYFSETQRNKGNFPGRFSGRQFSNSRSEMNVSTLELGDSALYLCASSFNGGLDTEAFFGQGTRLTVV.

The CDR3 DNA follows: TGTGCCAGCAGCGAGGGACTAGCGGGAGGTTGGGAGACCCAGTACTTC. This gives the protein CASSEGLAGGWETQYF. The V and J genes are TRBV9 and TRBJ2-5, with 15 bases that match TRBD2. Germline loops: CDR1 SGDLS, CDR2 YYNGEE. This CDR3 comprises 16 residues. V trimming: 3 bases; J trimming: 5 bases; junction bases outside the gene matches: 5.